This T cell receptor beta chain was observed in a study of regulatory T cells in long-lasting Graves disease. Germline values: CDR1 LGHDT, CDR2 YNNKEL (reference sequence). V was trimmed by 1 base and J by 2 bases, leaving 14 bases between them. The CDR3 contains 16 residues. The authors built TCR beta libraries using iRepertoire HTBI primers and Arm-PCR of CDR3 regions. TCRdb re-analysed the multiplex PCR reads in MiXCR, keeping a single row per CDR3 protein. Here the sample spans 450,000 or so distinct CDR3 sequences, 22% being singletons. Study-level results: Graves' patients with persistent disease showed TCR diversity lower than patients newly diagnosed. Thyroid tissue was not studied; only peripheral blood was. A greater number of public clonotypes (roughly 2,800) was shared by persistent patients than by new patients (approximately 910).

The time point here: persistent/refractory GD, antithyroid drugs over 5 years with positive TRAb. PBMC-derived RNA was used for the TCR library. EDTA tubes were used for drawing 8.5 to 9.5 milliliters of peripheral blood. Remarks on this clonotype: What it recognizes is unknown.

Sequencing was performed on peripheral blood mononuclear cells (PBMCs), taken when the disease was refractory, from a patient treated with antithyroid drugs. The V and J genes are TRBV3-1 and TRBJ2-5; no clear D. The TCR comes from a female donor with Graves disease. CDR3 in amino acids: CASSQGFWDRQETQYF. The CDR3 region has the DNA TGTGCCAGCAGCCAAGGTTTCTGGGATCGGCAAGAGACCCAGTACTTC.